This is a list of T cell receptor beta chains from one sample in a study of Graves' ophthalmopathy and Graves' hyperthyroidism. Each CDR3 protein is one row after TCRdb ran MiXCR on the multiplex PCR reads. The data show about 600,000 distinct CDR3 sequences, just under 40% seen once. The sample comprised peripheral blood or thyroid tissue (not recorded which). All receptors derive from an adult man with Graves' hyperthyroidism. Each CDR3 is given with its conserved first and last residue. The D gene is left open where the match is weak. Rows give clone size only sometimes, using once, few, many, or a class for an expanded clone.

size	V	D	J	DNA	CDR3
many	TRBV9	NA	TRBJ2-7	TGTGCCAGCAGCGGACACTCTACAGGGATCCACGAGCAGTACTTC	CASSGHSTGIHEQYF
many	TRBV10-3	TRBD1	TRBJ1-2	TGTGCCATCAGTGGCAGGACAGGGACGAACTATGGCTACACCTTC	CAISGRTGTNYGYTF
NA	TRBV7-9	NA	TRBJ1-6	TGTGCCAGCAGCCGAGAGGCGGGAGTGAATTCACCCCTCCACTTT	CASSREAGVNSPLHF
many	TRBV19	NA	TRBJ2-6	TGTGCCAGTAGGAGTTCTTTTACTGGGGCCAACGTCCTGACTTTC	CASRSSFTGANVLTF
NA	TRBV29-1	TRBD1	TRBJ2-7	TGCAGCGTTGCCGGGACAGGGAACCACGAGCAGTACTTC	CSVAGTGNHEQYF
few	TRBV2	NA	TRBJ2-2	TGTGCCAGCGGAACTAGGACCACCACCGGGGAGCTGTTTTTT	CASGTRTTTGELFF
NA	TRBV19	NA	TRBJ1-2	TGTGCCAGTAGTGCGGGGCCGTATAGCTACACCTTC	CASSAGPYSYTF
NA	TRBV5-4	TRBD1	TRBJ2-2	TGTGCCAGCAGCTTGGGATTTAGGGACAGAGCGAACACCGGGGAGCTGTTTTTT	CASSLGFRDRANTGELFF
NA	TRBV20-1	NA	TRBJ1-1	TGCAGTGCACCTCTAGCGGGAGGGCCCTACAATGAGCAGTTCTTT	CSAPLAGGPYNEQFF
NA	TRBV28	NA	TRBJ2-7	TGTGCCAGTTCATGGGACGGCTTTTCCTACGAGCAGTACTTC	CASSWDGFSYEQYF